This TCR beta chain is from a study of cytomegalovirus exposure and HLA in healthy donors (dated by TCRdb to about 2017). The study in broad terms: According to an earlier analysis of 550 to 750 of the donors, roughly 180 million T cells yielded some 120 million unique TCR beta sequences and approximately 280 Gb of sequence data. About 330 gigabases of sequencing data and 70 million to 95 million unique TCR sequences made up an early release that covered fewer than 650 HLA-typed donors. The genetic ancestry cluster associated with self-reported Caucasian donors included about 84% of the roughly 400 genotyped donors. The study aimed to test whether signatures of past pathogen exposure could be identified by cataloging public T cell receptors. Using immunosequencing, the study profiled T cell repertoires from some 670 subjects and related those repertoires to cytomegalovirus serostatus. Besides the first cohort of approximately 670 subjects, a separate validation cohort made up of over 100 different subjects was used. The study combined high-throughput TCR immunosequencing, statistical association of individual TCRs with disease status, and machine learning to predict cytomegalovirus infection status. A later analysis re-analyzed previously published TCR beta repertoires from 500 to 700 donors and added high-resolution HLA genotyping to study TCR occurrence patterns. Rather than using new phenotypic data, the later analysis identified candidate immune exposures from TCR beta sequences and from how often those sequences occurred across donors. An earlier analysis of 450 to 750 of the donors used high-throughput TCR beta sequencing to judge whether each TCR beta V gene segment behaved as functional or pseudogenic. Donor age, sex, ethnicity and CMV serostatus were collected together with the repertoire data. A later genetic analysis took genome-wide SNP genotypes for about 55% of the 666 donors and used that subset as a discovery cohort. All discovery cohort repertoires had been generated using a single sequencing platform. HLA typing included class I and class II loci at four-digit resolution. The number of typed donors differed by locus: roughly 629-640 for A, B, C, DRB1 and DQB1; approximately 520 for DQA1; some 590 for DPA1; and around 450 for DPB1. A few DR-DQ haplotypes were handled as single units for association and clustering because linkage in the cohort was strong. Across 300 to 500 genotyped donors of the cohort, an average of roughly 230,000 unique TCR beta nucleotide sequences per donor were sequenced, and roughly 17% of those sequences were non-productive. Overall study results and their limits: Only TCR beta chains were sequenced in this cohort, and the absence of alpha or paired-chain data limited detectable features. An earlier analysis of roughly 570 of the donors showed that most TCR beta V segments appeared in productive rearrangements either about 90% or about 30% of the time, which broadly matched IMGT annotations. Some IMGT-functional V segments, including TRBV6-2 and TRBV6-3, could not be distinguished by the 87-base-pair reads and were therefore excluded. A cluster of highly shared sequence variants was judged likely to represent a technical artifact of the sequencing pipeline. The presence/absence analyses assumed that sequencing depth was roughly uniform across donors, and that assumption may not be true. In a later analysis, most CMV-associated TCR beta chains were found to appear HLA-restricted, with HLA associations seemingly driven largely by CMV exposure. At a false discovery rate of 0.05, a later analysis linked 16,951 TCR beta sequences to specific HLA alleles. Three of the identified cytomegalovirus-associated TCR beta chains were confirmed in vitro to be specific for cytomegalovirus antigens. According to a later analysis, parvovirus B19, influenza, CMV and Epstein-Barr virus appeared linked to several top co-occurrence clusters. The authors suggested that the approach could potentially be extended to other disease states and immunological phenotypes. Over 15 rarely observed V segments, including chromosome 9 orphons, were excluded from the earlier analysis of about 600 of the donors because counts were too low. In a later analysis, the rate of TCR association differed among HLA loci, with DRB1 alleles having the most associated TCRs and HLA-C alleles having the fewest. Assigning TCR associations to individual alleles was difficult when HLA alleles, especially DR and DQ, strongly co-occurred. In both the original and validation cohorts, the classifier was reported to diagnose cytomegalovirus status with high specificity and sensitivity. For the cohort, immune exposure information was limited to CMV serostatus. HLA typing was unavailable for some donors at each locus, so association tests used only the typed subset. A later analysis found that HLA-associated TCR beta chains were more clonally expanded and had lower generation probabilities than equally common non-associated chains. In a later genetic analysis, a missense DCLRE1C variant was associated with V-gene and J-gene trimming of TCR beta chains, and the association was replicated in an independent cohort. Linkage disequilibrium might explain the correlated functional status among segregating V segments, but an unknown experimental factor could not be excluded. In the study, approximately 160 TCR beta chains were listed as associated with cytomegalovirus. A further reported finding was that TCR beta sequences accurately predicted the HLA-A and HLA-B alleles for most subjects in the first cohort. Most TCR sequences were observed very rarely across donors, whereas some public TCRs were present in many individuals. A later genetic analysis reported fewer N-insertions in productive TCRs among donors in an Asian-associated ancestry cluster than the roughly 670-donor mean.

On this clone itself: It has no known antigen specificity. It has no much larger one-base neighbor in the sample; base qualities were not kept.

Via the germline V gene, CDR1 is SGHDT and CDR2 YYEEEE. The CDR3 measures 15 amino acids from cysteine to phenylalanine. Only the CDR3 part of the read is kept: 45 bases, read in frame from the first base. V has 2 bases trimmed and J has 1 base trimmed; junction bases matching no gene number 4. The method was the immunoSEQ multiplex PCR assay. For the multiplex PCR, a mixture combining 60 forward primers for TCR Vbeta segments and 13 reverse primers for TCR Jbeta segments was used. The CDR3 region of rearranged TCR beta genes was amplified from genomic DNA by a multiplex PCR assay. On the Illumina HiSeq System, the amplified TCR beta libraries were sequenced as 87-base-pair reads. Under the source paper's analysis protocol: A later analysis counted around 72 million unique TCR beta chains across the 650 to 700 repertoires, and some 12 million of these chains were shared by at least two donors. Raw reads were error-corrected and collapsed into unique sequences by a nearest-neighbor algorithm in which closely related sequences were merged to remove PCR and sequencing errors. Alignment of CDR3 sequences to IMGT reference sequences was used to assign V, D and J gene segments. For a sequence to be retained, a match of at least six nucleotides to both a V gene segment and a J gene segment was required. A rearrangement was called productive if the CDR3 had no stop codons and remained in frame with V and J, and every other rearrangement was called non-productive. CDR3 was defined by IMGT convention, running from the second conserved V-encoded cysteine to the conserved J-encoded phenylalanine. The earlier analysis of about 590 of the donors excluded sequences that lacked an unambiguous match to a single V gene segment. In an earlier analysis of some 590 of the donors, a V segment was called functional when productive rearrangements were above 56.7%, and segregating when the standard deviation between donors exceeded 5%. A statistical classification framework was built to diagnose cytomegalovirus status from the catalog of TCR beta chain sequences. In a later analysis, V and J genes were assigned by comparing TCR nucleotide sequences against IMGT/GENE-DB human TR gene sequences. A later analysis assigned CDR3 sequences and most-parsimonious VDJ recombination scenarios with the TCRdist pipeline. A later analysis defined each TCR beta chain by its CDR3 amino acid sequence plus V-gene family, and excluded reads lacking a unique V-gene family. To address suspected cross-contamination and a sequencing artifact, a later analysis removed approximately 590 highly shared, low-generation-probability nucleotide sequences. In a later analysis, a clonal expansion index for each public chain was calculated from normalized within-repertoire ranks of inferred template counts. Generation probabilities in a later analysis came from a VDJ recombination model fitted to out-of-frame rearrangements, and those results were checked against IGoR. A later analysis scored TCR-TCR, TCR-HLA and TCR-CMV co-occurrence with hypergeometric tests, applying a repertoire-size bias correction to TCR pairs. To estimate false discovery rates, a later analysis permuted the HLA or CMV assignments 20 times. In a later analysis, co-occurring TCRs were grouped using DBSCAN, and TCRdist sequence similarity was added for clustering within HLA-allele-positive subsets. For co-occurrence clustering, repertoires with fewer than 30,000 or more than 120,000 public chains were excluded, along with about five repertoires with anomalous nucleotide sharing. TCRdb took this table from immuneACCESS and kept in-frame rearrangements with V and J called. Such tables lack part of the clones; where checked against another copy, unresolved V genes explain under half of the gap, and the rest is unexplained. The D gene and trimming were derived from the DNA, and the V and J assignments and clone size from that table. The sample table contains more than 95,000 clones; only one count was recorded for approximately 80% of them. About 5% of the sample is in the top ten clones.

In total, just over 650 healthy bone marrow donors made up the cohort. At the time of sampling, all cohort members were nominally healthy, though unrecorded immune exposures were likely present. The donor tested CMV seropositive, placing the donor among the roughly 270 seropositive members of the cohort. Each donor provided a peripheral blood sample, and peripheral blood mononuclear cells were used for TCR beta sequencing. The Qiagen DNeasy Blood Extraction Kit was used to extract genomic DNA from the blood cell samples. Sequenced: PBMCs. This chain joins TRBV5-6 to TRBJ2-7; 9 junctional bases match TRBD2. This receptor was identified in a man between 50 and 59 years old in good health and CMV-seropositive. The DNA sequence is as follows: TGTGCCAGCAGCTTCGTGCGGGGGGGGTCCTACGAGCAGTACTTC. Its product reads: CASSFVRGGSYEQYF.